This TCR beta chain is drawn from a study of T cell clonality in common variable immunodeficiency. Study-wide findings and caveats: Reportedly, TCR beta sequences from common variable immunodeficiency showed fewer deletions and N-nucleotide insertions.

Here immunoSEQ multiplex PCR was the method, and the copy in TCRdb shows in-frame clones only, minus some. Singletons are absent from the sample, which has about 35,000 clones. In regard to this clone: Its specificity is unknown. The read ends 3 residues early relative to the CDR3; the germline J gene fills the gap.

CDR1 KGHSH and CDR2 LQKENI come from the germline V gene. The CDR3 has 14 amino acids. The V gene end was trimmed by 5 bases and the J gene end by 4 bases; junction bases not matched to a gene: 7. The source material was peripheral blood mononuclear cells. This sequence joins TRBV18 and TRBJ1-1; 7 bases fit TRBD1. The source is a human donor with common variable immunodeficiency. CDR3 sequence reads: CASSEGGKGTEAFF. The sequenced CDR3 bases are TGTGCCAGCTCAGAAGGGGGCAAGGGCACTGAA.